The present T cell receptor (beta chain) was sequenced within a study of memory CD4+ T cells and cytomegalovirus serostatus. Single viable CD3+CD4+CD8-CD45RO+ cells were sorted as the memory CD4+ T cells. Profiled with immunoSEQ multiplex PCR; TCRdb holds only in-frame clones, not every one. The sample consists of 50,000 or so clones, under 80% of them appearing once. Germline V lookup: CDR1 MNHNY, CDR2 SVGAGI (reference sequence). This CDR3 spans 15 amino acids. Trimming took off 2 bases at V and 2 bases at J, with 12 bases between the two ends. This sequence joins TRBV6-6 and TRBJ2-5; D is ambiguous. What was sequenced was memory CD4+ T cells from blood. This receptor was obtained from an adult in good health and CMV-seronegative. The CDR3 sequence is CASSYPQEAQETQYF. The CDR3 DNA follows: TGTGCCAGCAGTTACCCCCAGGAAGCACAAGAGACCCAGTACTTC.